One T cell receptor beta chain is described in this entry. The data derive from a study of blood T cell repertoires in COVID-19. Study background: The cDNA or gDNA used as material had been derived from T cells, B-cell-depleted T cells, or PBMCs.

V gave up 1 base and J gave up 4 bases; unmatched junction bases: 4. The CDR3 totals 16 residues. Germline CDR1 and CDR2: SGHRS and YFSETQ. Source study methods: Estimates of nucleated cell counts were drawn from the amplification of reference gene primers. Some clones are missing from TCRdb's copy, which holds only in-frame ones; the method was immunoSEQ multiplex PCR. Clone size and the V and J calls come from that table; the DNA yielded D and trimming. The sample holds hundreds of thousands of clones, 70% to 90% seen once. The TCR was taken from a man between 18 and 29 years old with COVID-19, enrolled during active disease. What was sequenced was peripheral blood. The V call is TRBV5-1, the J call TRBJ1-3, with 11 bases identical to TRBD1. CDR3 bases: TGCGCCAGCAGCTTGCCCGGGACAGGGGGAGGAAACACCATATATTTT. It specifies CASSLPGTGGGNTIYF.